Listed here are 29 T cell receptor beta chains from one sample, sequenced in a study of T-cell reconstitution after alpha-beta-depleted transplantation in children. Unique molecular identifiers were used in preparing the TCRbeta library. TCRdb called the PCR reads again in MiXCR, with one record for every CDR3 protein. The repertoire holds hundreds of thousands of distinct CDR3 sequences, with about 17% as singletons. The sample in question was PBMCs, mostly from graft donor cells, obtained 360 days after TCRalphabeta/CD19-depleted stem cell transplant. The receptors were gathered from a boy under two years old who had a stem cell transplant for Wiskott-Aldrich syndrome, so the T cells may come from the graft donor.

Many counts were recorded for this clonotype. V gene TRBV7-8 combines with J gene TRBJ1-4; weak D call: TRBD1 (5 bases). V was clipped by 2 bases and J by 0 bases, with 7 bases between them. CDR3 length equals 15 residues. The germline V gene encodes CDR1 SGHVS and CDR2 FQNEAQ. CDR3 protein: CASSLRRATNEKLFF. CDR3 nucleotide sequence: TGTGCCAGCAGCTTACGCAGGGCAACTAATGAAAAACTGTTTTTT.

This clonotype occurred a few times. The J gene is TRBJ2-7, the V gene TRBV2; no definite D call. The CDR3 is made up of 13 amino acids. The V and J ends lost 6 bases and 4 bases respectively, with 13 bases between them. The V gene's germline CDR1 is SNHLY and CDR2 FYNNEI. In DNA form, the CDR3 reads TGTGCCAGCAGCGCCTCTCTAGGGTACGAGCAGTACTTC. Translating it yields CASSASLGYEQYF. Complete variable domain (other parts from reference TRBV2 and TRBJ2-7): EPEVTQTPSHQVTQMGQEVILRCVPISNHLYFYWYRQILGQKVEFLVSFYNNEISEKSEIFDDQFSVERPDGSNFTLKIRSTKLEDSAMYFCASSASLGYEQYFGPGTRLTVT.

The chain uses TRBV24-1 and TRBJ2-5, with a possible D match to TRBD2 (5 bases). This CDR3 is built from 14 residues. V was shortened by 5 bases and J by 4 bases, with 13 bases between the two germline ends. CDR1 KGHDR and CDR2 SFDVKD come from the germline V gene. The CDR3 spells CATSVGSGRETQYF. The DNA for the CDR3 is TGTGCCACCAGTGTCGGAAGCGGCAGAGAGACCCAGTACTTC.

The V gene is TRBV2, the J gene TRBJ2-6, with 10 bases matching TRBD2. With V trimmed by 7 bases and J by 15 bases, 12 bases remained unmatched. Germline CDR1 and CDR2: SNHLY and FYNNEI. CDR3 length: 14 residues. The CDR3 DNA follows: TGTGCCAGCAAACCGGGACTAGCGAATCTTGGCCTGACTTTC. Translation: CASKPGLANLGLTF. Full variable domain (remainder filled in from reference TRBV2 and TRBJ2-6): EPEVTQTPSHQVTQMGQEVILRCVPISNHLYFYWYRQILGQKVEFLVSFYNNEISEKSEIFDDQFSVERPDGSNFTLKIRSTKLEDSAMYFCASKPGLANLGLTFGAGSRLTVL.

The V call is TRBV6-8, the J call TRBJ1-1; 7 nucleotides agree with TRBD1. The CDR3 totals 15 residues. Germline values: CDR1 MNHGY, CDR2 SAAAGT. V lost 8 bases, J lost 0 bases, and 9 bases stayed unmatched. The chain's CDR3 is CASQTTGELNTEAFF. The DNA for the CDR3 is TGTGCCAGCCAAACCACAGGGGAACTGAACACTGAAGCTTTCTTT.

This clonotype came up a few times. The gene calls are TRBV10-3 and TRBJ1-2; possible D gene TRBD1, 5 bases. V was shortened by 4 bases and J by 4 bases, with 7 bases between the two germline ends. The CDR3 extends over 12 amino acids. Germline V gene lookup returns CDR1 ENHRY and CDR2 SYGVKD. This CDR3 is CAISGGSYGYTF. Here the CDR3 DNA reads TGTGCCATCAGTGGGGGCAGCTATGGCTACACCTTC.

The chain's CDR3 is CASSLLTSGRSSYNEQFF. The CDR3 DNA sequence: TGCGCCAGCAGCTTGTTGACTAGCGGGAGGAGCTCCTACAATGAGCAGTTCTTC. This rearrangement joins TRBV5-1 to TRBJ2-1; 13 bases match TRBD2. Trimming cost V 1 base and J 0 bases; bases outside gene matches: 4. CDR3 length equals 18 residues. Germline CDR1 is SGHRS and CDR2 is YFSETQ.

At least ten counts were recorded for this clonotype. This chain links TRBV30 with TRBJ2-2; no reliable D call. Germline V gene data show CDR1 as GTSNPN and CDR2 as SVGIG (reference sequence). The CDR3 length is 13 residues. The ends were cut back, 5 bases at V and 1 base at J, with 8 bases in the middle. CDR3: CAWGRQNTGELFF. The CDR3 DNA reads TGTGCCTGGGGACGTCAGAACACCGGGGAGCTGTTTTTT. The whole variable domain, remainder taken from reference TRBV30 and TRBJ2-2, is SQTIHQWPATLVQPVGSPLSLECTVEGTSNPNLYWYRQAAGRGLQLLFYSVGIGQISSEVPQNLSASRPQDRQFILSSKKLLLSDSGFYLCAWGRQNTGELFFGEGSRLTVL.

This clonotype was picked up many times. The CDR3: CASSQGGIVNTEAFF. Here the CDR3 DNA reads TGCGCCAGCAGCCAAGGGGGGATCGTCAACACTGAAGCTTTCTTT. The chain joins TRBV4-3 to TRBJ1-1; D is perhaps TRBD1 (5 bases). The V gene lost 1 base and the J gene lost 2 bases, with 11 bases spanning the gap. The CDR3 spans 15 residues. The germline V gene encodes CDR1 LGHNA and CDR2 YSLEER.

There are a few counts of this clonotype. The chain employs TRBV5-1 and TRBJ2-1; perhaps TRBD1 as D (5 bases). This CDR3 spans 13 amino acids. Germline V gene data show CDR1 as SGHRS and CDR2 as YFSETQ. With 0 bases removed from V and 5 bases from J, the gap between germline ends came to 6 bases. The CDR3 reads CASSLVGDNEQFF. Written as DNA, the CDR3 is TGCGCCAGCAGCTTGGTAGGGGACAATGAGCAGTTCTTC.

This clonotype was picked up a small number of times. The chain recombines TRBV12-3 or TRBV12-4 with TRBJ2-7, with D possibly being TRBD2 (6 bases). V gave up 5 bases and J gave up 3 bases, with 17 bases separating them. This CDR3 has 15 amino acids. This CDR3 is CASSTDLATNYEQYF. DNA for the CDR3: TGTGCCAGCAGTACCGACCTAGCGACAAACTACGAGCAGTACTTC.

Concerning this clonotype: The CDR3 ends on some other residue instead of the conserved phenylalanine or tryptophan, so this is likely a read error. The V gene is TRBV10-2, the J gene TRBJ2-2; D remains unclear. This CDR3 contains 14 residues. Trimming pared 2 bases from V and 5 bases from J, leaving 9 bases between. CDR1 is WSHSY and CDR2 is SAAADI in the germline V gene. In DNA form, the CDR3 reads TGCGCCAGCAGTGAGGGGTGGGTGACCGGGGAGCTGTTTTCT. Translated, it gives CASSEGWVTGELFS.

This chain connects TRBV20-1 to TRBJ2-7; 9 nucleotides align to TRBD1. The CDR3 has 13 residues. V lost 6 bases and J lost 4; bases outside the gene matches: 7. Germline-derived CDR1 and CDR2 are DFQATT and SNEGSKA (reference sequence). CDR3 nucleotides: TGCAGTGCGAGGGACAGGGTCAAGTACGAGCAGTACTTC. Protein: CSARDRVKYEQYF.

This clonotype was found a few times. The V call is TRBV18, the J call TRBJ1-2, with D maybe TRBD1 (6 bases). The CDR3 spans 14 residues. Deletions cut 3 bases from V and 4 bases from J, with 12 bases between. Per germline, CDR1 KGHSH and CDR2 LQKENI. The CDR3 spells CASSPTGSVYGYTF. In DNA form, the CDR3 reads TGTGCCAGCTCACCTACAGGGAGCGTCTATGGCTACACCTTC.

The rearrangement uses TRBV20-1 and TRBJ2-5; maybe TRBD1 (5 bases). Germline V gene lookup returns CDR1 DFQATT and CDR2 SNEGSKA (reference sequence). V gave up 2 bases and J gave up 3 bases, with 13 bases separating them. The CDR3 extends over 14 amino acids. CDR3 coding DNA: TGCAGTGCTAGACTTAGGGGTAGGGAAGAGACCCAGTACTTC. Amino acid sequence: CSARLRGREETQYF.

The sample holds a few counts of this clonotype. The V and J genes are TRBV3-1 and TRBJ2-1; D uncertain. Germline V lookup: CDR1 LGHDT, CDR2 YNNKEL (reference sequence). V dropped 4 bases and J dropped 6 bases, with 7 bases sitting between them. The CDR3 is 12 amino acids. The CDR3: CASSRMFNEQFF. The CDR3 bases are TGTGCCAGCAGCCGGATGTTCAATGAGCAGTTCTTC.

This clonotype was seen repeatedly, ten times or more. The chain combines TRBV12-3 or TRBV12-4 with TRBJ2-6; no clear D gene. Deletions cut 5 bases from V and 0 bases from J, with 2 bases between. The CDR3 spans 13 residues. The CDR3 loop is CASSSSGANVLTF. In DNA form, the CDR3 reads TGTGCCAGCAGTAGCTCTGGGGCCAACGTCCTGACTTTC.

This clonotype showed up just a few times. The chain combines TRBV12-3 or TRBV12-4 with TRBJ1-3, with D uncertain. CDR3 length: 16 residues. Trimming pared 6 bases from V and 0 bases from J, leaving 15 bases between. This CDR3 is CASSRQSITSGNTIYF. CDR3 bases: TGTGCCAGCAGCCGTCAGTCTATTACCTCTGGAAACACCATATATTTT.

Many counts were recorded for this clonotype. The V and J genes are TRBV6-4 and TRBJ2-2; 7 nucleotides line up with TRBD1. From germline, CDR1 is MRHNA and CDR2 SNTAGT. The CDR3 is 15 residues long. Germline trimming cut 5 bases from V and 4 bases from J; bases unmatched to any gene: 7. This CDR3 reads CASSSGTASTGELFF. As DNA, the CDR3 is TGTGCCAGCAGTTCCGGGACAGCTAGCACCGGGGAGCTGTTTTTT.

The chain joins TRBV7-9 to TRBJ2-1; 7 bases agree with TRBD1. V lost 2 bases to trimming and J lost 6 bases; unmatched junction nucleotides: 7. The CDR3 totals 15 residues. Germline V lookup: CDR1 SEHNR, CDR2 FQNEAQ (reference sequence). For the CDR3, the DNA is TGTGCCAGCAGCTTACTATGGACAGGTAGCAATGAGCAGTTCTTC. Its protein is CASSLLWTGSNEQFF.

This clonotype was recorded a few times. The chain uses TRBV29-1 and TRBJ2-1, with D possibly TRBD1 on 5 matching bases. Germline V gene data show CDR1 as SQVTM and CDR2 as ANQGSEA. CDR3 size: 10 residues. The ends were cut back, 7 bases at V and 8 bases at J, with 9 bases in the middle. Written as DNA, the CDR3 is TGCAGCGCTGGGGCCTATGAGCAGTTCTTC. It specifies CSAGAYEQFF.

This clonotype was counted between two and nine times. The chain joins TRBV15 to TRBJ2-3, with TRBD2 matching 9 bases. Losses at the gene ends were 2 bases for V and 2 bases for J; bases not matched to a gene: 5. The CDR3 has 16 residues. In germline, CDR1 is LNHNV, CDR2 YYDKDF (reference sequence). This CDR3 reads CATSRYSGGITDTQYF. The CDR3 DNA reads TGTGCCACCAGCAGATATAGCGGGGGTATCACAGATACGCAGTATTTT.

CDR3 DNA: TGTGCCAGCAGCTTACTTGTGGTCACAGATACGCAGTATTTT. It translates to CASSLLVVTDTQYF. V and J are TRBV7-2 and TRBJ2-3; D is unclear. Germline V gene sequence: CDR1 SGHTA, CDR2 FQGNSA. The CDR3 has 14 amino acids. V lost 2 bases and J lost 2, with 8 bases in between.

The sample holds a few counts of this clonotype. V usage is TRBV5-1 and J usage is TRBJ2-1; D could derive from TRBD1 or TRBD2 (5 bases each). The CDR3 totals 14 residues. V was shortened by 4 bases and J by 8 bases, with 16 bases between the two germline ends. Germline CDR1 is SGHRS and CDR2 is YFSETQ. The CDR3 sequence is CASSLKRGRDEQFF. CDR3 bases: TGCGCCAGCAGCCTAAAACGGGGACGGGATGAGCAGTTCTTC.

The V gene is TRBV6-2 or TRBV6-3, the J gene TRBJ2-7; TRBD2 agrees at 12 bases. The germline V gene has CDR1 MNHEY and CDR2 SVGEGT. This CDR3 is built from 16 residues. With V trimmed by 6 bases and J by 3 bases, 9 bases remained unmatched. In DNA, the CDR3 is TGTGCCAGCAGAAACTTGCGGACTAGCGGGGTCTACGAGCAGTACTTC. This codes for CASRNLRTSGVYEQYF.

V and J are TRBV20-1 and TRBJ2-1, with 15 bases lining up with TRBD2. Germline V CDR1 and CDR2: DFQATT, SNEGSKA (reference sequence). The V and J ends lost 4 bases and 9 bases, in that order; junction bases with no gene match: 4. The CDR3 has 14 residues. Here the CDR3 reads CSATGLAGGSEQFF. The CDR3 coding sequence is TGCAGTGCTACAGGACTAGCGGGGGGGAGTGAGCAGTTCTTC.

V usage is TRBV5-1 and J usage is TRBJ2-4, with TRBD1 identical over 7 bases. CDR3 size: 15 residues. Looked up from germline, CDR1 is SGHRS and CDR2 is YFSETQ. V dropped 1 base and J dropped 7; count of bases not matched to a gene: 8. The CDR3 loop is CASSLKQGELNIQYF. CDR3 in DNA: TGCGCCAGCAGCTTGAAGCAGGGGGAATTGAACATTCAGTACTTC.

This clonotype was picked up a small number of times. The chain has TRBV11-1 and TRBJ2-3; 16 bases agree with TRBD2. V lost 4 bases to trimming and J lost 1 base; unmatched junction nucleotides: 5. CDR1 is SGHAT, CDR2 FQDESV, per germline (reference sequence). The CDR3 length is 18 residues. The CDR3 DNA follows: TGTGCCAGCAGCTCGGGACTAGCGGGGGGGCCGGGCACAGATACGCAGTATTTT. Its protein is CASSSGLAGGPGTDTQYF. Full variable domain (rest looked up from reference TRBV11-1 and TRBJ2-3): EAEVAQSPRYKITEKSQAVAFWCDPISGHATLYWYRQILGQGPELLVQFQDESVVDDSQLPKDRFSAERLKGVDSTLKIQPAELGDSAMYLCASSSGLAGGPGTDTQYFGPGTRLTVL.

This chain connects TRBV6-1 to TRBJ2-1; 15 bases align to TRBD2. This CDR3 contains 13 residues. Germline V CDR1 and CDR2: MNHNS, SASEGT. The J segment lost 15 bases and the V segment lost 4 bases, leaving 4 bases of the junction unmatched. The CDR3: CASSGTSGGARFF. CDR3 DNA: TGTGCCAGCAGTGGGACTAGCGGGGGGGCGCGGTTCTTC.